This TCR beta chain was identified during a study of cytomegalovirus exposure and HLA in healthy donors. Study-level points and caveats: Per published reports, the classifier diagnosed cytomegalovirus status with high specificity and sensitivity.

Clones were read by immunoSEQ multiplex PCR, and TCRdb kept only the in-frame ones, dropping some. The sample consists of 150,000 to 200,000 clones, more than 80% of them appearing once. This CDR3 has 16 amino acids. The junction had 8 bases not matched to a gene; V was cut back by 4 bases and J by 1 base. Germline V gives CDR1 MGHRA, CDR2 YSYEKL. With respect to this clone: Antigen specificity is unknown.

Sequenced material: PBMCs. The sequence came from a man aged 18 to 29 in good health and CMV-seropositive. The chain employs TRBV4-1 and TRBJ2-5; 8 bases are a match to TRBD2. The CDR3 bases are TGCGCCAGCAGCCTCTCTGCGGGAGGCCTCCAAGAGACCCAGTACTTC. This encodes CASSLSAGGLQETQYF.